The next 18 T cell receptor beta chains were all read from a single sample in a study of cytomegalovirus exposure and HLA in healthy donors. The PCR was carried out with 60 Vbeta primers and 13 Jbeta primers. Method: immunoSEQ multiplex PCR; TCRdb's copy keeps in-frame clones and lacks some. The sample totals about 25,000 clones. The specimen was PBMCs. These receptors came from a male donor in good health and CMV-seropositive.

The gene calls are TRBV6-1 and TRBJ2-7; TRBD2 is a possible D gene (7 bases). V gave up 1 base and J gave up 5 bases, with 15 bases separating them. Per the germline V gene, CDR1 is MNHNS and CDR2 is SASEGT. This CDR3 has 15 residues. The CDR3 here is CASSEEEGGRDEQYF. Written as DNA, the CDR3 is TGTGCCAGCAGTGAAGAGGAGGGGGGGCGAGACGAGCAGTACTTC.

CDR3: CASSEGDRGETQYF. The CDR3 DNA reads as TGTGCCAGCAGCGAGGGGGACAGGGGCGAGACCCAGTACTTC. V is TRBV9 and J is TRBJ2-5, with 10 bases fitting TRBD1. The trim removed 3 bases at V and 5 bases at J, leaving 4 bases unmatched. This CDR3 spans 14 amino acids. CDR1 and CDR2 (germline): SGDLS, YYNGEE.

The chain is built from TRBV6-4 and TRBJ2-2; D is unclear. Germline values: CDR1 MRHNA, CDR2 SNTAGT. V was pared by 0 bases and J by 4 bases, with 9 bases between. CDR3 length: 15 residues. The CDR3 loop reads CASSDSSRSTGELFF. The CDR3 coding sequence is TGTGCCAGCAGTGACTCGTCCCGTTCCACCGGGGAGCTGTTTTTT.

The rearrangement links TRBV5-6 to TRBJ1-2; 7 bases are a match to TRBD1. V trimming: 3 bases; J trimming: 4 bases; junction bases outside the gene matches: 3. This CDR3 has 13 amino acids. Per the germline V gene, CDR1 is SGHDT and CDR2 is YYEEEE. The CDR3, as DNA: TGTGCCAGCAGCTCAGGACAGGCCTATGGCTACACCTTC. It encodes CASSSGQAYGYTF.

The CDR3 protein is CSVEDLHIWDSTYSSTDTQYF. Written as DNA, the CDR3 is TGCAGCGTTGAAGATCTTCATATTTGGGACTCCACTTATTCTAGCACAGATACGCAGTATTTT. This chain links TRBV29-1 with TRBJ2-3; D is possibly TRBD2 (6 bases). CDR3 size: 21 residues. Germline V CDR1 and CDR2: SQVTM, ANQGSEA. V gave up 0 bases and J gave up 0 bases, with 28 bases separating them.

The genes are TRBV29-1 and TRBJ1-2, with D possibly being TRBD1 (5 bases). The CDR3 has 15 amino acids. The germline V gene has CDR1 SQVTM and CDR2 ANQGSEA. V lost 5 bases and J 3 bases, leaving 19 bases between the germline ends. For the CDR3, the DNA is TGCAGCGTTTACGGGGGGGGGAACCTGGACTATGGCTACACCTTC. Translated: CSVYGGGNLDYGYTF.

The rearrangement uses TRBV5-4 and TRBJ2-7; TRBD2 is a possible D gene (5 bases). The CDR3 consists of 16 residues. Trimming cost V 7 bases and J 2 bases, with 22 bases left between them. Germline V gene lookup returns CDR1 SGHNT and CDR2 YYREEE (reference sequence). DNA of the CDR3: TGTGCCAGCTCCCGACCCCGGGAAAGCCTCACCTACGAGCAGTACTTC. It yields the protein CASSRPRESLTYEQYF.

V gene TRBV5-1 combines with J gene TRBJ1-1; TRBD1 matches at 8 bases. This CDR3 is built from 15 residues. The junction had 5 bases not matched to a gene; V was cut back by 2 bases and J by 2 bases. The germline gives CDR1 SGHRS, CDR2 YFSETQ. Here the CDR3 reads CASSLMTGENTEAFF. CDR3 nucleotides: TGCGCCAGCAGCTTAATGACAGGGGAAAACACTGAAGCTTTCTTT.

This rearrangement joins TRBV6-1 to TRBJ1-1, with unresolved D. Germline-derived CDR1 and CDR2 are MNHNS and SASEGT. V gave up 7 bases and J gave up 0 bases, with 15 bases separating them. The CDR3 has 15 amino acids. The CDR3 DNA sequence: TGTGCCAGCACCCAACTCACCGAGATGAACACTGAAGCTTTCTTT. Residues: CASTQLTEMNTEAFF.

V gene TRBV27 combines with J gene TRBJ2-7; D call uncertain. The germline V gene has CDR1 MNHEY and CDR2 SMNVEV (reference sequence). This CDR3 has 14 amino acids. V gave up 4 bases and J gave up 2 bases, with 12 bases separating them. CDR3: CASSSRYNAYEQYF. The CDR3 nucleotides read TGTGCCAGCAGTTCACGATACAACGCCTACGAGCAGTACTTC.

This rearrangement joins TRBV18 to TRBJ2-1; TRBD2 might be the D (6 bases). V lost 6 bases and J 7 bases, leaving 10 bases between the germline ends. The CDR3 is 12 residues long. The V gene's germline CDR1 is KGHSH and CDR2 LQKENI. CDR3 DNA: TGTGCCAGCTCGGGAGCGGGTAATGAGCAGTTCTTC. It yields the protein CASSGAGNEQFF.

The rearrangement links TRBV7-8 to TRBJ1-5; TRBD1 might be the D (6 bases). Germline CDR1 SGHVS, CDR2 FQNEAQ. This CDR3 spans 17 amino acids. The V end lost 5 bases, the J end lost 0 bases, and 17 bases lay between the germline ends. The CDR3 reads CASSPPEDRISNQPQHF. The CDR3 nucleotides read TGTGCCAGCAGCCCCCCCGAAGACAGGATTAGCAATCAGCCCCAGCATTTT.

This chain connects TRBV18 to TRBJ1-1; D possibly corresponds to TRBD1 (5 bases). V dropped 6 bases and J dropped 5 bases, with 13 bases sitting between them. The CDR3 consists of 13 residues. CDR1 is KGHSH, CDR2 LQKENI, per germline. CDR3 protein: CASSRLKGTEAFF. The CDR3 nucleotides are TGTGCCAGCTCTAGACTCAAGGGGACTGAAGCTTTCTTT.

CDR3 nucleotides: TGTGCCAGCAGTCGGTACAGCAACTATGGCTACACCTTC. It codes for CASSRYSNYGYTF. V gene TRBV6-5 combines with J gene TRBJ1-2; no definite D call. CDR1 and CDR2 from the germline V gene are MNHEY and SVGAGI. This CDR3 is built from 13 residues. Trimming pared 5 bases from V and 2 bases from J, leaving 9 bases between.

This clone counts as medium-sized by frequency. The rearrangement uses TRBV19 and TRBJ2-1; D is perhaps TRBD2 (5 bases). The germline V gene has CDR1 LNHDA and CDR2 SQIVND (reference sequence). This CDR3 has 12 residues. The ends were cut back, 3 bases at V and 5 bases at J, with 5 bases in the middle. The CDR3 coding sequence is TGTGCCAGTAGTATGGGAGACAATGAGCAGTTCTTC. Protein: CASSMGDNEQFF.

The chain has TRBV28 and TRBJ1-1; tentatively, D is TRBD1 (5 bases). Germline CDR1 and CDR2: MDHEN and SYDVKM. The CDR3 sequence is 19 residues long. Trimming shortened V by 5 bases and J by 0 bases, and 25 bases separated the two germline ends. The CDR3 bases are TGTGCCAGCAGTATCCCGGGACTCCCACCCTGGATTATGAACACTGAAGCTTTCTTT. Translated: CASSIPGLPPWIMNTEAFF.

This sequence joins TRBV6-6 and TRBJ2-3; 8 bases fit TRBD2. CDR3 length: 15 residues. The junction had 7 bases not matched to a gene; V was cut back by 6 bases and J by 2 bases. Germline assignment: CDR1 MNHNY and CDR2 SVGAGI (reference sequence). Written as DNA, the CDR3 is TGTGCCAGCAGCGCAGGAGCGGGAGACACAGATACGCAGTATTTT. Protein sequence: CASSAGAGDTDTQYF.

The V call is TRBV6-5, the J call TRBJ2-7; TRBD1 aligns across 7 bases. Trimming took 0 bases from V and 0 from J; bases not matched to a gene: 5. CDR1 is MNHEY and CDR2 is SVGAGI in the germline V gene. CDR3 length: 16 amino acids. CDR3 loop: CASSYSTGASSYEQYF. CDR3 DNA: TGTGCCAGCAGTTACTCCACAGGGGCCAGCTCCTACGAGCAGTACTTC.